The 16 T cell receptor beta chains below were found in one sample sequenced in a study of T-cell memory formation after mild COVID-19. Each CDR3 protein is one row after TCRdb ran MiXCR on the 5' RACE reads. The top ten clones hold roughly 21% of a sample with hundreds of thousands of distinct CDR3 sequences, about a sixth of them seen once. Material for sequencing was PBMCs or a T cell subset sorted from them (not recorded which). These receptors all come from a man between 18 and 29 years old who had mild COVID-19 (a few samples of this study predate the infection). Cell type and time point are not known.

This clonotype appeared a few times. The chain combines TRBV7-2 with TRBJ2-5; no clear D. V lost 2 bases, J lost 1 base, and 8 bases lay in between. CDR1 SGHTA and CDR2 FQGNSA come from the germline V gene. This CDR3 has 14 residues. Here the CDR3 reads CASSLSAFQETQYF. The CDR3 DNA reads as TGTGCCAGCAGCTTAAGCGCGTTCCAAGAGACCCAGTACTTC.

The chain is built from TRBV27 and TRBJ2-3, with D unclear. This CDR3 region has 15 residues. Between the trimmed V and J ends, which lost 2 bases and 2 bases, there was a span of 11 bases. In germline, CDR1 is MNHEY, CDR2 SMNVEV (reference sequence). The DNA for the CDR3 is TGTGCCAGCAGTTTAGTCCAGCCCGACACAGATACGCAGTATTTT. The encoded protein is CASSLVQPDTDTQYF.

The V call is TRBV29-1, the J call TRBJ1-1, with D hard to call. The CDR3 contains 11 residues. The ends were cut back, 6 bases at V and 3 bases at J, with 8 bases in the middle. CDR1 is SQVTM, CDR2 ANQGSEA, per germline. The CDR3 loop is CSVIEYTEAFF. As DNA, the CDR3 is TGCAGCGTAATCGAGTACACTGAAGCTTTCTTT.

This clonotype came up many times. This rearrangement joins TRBV27 to TRBJ2-7, with TRBD2 identical over 7 bases. CDR1 and CDR2 (germline): MNHEY, SMNVEV (reference sequence). The CDR3 is made up of 15 amino acids. After removal of 8 bases from V and 2 bases from J, the junction contained 12 bases not matched to a gene. The CDR3 DNA follows: TGTGCCAGCTCGGCCGGGCCAGCGGGAACCTACGAGCAGTACGTC. It yields the protein CASSAGPAGTYEQYV.

CDR3 in DNA: TGTGCCAGCAGTGAAGCGCTCACCGGGGAGCTGTTTTTT. Protein: CASSEALTGELFF. The chain couples TRBV6-1 to TRBJ2-2; no clear D gene. The CDR3 totals 13 residues. Per germline, CDR1 MNHNS and CDR2 SASEGT. The V and J ends lost 0 bases and 4 bases respectively, with 3 bases between them.

In regard to this clonotype: A much larger clone sits a single nucleotide away, making a read error possible. This sequence joins TRBV12-3 or TRBV12-4 and TRBJ1-6; D is unclear. CDR3 size: 15 residues. V was trimmed by 5 bases and J by 8 bases, leaving 16 bases between them. CDR3 sequence: CASSASSQGDSPLHF. DNA for the CDR3: TGTGCCAGCAGTGCCAGCTCCCAAGGAGATTCACCCCTCCACTTT.

This clonotype was counted only a few times. The chain combines TRBV12-3 or TRBV12-4 with TRBJ2-1, with 14 bases fitting TRBD2. This CDR3 has 17 amino acids. V shed 6 bases, J shed 6 bases, and the junction held 10 bases outside the gene matches. DNA of the CDR3: TGTGCCAGCAGGAATATGGGACTAGCGGGGGCCCTCAATGAGCAGTTCTTC. Translating gives CASRNMGLAGALNEQFF.

This clonotype was detected a few times. V and J are TRBV5-1 and TRBJ1-4, with D unresolved. Germline V CDR1 and CDR2: SGHRS, YFSETQ. The CDR3 contains 16 residues. The V end lost 0 bases, the J end lost 7 bases, and 16 bases lay between the germline ends. The CDR3: CASSLAPRTEGEKLFF. The CDR3 DNA reads TGCGCCAGCAGCTTGGCCCCCAGAACAGAGGGTGAAAAACTGTTTTTT.

This chain links TRBV20-1 with TRBJ2-2, with a tentative D call TRBD2 (7 bases). CDR1 is DFQATT, CDR2 SNEGSKA, per germline (reference sequence). The CDR3 has 13 residues. Trimming left V 3 bases short and J 5 bases short, with 10 bases between. The CDR3 loop is CSARGGGTGELFF. The DNA for the CDR3 is TGCAGTGCTAGGGGAGGGGGTACCGGGGAGCTGTTTTTT.

This clonotype was seen only a few times. This rearrangement joins TRBV24-1 to TRBJ2-5; 9 nucleotides agree with TRBD1. V trimming: 2 bases; J trimming: 14 bases; junction bases outside the gene matches: 17. This CDR3 comprises 16 residues. Germline loops: CDR1 KGHDR, CDR2 SFDVKD. This chain's CDR3 is CATSDSPGQGLPFVYF. In DNA, the CDR3 is TGTGCCACCAGTGATTCGCCGGGACAGGGTCTTCCCTTTGTCTACTTC.

This sequence joins TRBV7-2 and TRBJ1-4; 8 positions match TRBD1. V shed 5 bases and J 10 bases; nucleotides not matched to a gene: 9. Germline CDR1 reads SGHTA; CDR2 reads FQGNSA. The CDR3 totals 14 residues. The CDR3 coding sequence is TGTGCCAGCAGCCCGGGACAGGCTCTCTCAAAACTGTTTTTT. Its protein product is CASSPGQALSKLFF.

This clonotype was observed a single time. V gene TRBV11-2 combines with J gene TRBJ2-3, with 7 bases lining up with TRBD1. The germline CDR1 and CDR2 sequences are SGHAT and FQNNGV. V trimming: 4 bases; J trimming: 2 bases; junction bases outside the gene matches: 9. This CDR3 is 16 amino acids long. CDR3: CASSSRRQGVTDTQYF. CDR3 bases: TGTGCCAGCAGCTCTAGGAGGCAGGGGGTCACAGATACGCAGTATTTT.

The rearrangement uses TRBV4-1 and TRBJ1-2; a possible D gene is TRBD1 (6 bases). Trimming took 0 bases from V and 4 from J, leaving 9 bases between them. The germline gives CDR1 MGHRA, CDR2 YSYEKL. There are 14 residues in the CDR3. The CDR3 loop reads CASSQEGQLYGYTF. As DNA, the CDR3 is TGCGCCAGCAGCCAAGAAGGACAGCTCTATGGCTACACCTTC.

This clonotype was detected only a few times. This rearrangement joins TRBV6-5 to TRBJ2-2, with D tentatively TRBD1 (5 bases). Germline V gene sequence: CDR1 MNHEY, CDR2 SVGAGI. The ends were cut back, 2 bases at V and 2 bases at J, with 9 bases in the middle. This CDR3 has 15 residues. CDR3 loop: CASSYGRVNTGELFF. The CDR3 nucleotides read TGTGCCAGCAGTTACGGCAGGGTTAACACCGGGGAGCTGTTTTTT.

The rearrangement uses TRBV6-2 or TRBV6-3 and TRBJ2-2; no firm D call. The CDR3 runs 15 residues. Germline-derived CDR1 and CDR2 are MNHEY and SVGEGT. The V and J ends lost 8 bases and 3 bases respectively, with 16 bases between them. The CDR3 loop is CASGDGQRYTGELFF. The CDR3 DNA follows: TGTGCCAGCGGCGACGGCCAAAGGTACACCGGGGAGCTGTTTTTT.

This chain connects TRBV5-8 to TRBJ1-1; D not certain. V shed 2 bases and J shed 9 bases, with 2 bases lying between them. The CDR3 consists of 9 residues. CDR1 is SGHTS and CDR2 is YDEGEE in the germline V gene. In nucleotides, the CDR3 is TGTGCCAGCAGCTTTAAAGCTTTCTTT. Translated: CASSFKAFF.